The present entry profiles one TCR beta chain with its context. The data originate from a study of shared clonotypes between healthy human individuals. CDR1 is SQVTM and CDR2 is ANQGSEA in the germline V gene. The germline V and J ends were trimmed by 3 bases and 8 bases, with 13 bases remaining between them. The CDR3 loop spans 12 amino acids. The assay was immunoSEQ multiplex PCR, and TCRdb's table has in-frame clones only and misses some. The sample has fewer than 1.4 million clones; approximately 78% are singletons. The chain recombines TRBV29-1 with TRBJ1-2, with no clear D. This TCR derives from a man between 18 and 35 years old in good health. Some clones in this sample may be carry-over from other donors' samples. The sample taken for sequencing was memory CD4+ T cells from PBMCs. Subset of the sample: CD45RA-negative fraction. CDR3 bases: TGCAGCGTTGAGTCTGGTCTCAGGGGCTACACCTTC. Amino acids: CSVESGLRGYTF.